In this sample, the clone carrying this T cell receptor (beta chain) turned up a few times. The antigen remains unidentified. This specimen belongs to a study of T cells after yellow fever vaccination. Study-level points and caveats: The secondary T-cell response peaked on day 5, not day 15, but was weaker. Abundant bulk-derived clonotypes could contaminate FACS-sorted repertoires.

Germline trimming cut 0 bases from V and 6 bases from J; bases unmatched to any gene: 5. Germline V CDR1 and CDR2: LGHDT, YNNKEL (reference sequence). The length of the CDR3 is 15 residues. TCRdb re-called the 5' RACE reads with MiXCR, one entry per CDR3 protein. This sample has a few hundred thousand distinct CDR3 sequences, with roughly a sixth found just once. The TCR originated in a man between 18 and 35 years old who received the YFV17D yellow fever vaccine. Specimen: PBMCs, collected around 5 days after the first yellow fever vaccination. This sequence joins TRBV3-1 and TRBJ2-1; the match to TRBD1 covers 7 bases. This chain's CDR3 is CASSQDVQGSNEQFF. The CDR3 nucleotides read TGTGCCAGCAGCCAAGATGTACAGGGGTCCAATGAGCAGTTCTTC.